A single sample is the source of the 30 T cell receptor beta chains below, sequenced in a study of blood T cell repertoires in COVID-19. TCRdb's copy holds only in-frame clones and misses some; the assay was immunoSEQ multiplex PCR. The profile shows roughly 71,000 clones, over 80% of them singletons. Sequencing was performed on peripheral blood. All receptors derive from a woman of 80 years or more with acute or convalescent COVID-19.

This clone has ten or more counts. The chain recombines TRBV18 with TRBJ2-7; D uncertain. Germline V CDR1 and CDR2: KGHSH, LQKENI. V lost 4 bases to trimming and J lost 2 bases, with 15 bases between them. CDR3 length equals 15 residues. CDR3 residues: CASSHYLRPTYEQYF. The CDR3 nucleotides are TGTGCCAGCTCACACTATCTGAGACCAACCTACGAGCAGTACTTC. Supplemented by reference TRBV18 and TRBJ2-7, the full variable domain reads NAGVMQNPRHLVRRRGQEARLRCSPMKGHSHVYWYRQLPEEGLKFMVYLQKENIIDESGMPKERFSAEFPKEGPSILRIQQVVRGDSAAYFCASSHYLRPTYEQYFGPGTRLTVT.

This clone was detected once. The genes are TRBV6-5 and TRBJ1-2; 7 positions agree with TRBD1. Germline CDR1 MNHEY, CDR2 SVGAGI. This CDR3 spans 13 amino acids. J lost 4 bases, V lost 6 bases, and 5 bases had no gene match. CDR3 nucleotides: TGTGCCAGCAGCGGGGGACAGCTCTATGGCTACACCTTC. As protein: CASSGGQLYGYTF.

The chain joins TRBV18 to TRBJ1-6; no clear D. Trimming stripped 5 bases from V and 8 bases from J, with 16 bases between. Looked up from germline, CDR1 is KGHSH and CDR2 is LQKENI. The CDR3 totals 15 residues. This CDR3 reads CASSVSGSGDSPLHF. In nucleotides, the CDR3 is TGTGCCAGCTCAGTCTCGGGAAGTGGGGATTCACCCCTCCACTTT.

The chain combines TRBV7-7 with TRBJ2-1, with a tentative D call TRBD2 (6 bases). Germline V gives CDR1 SSHAT, CDR2 FNYEAQ (reference sequence). The V gene lost 1 base and the J gene lost 5 bases, with 12 bases spanning the gap. The CDR3 runs to 15 residues. DNA for the CDR3: TGTGCCAGCAGCTTAGGTAGCGGCCAGAACAATGAGCAGTTCTTC. It yields the protein CASSLGSGQNNEQFF.

This chain joins TRBV19 and TRBJ1-5; 7 bases align to TRBD1. With 3 bases clipped from V and 7 bases from J, the junction kept 6 bases outside the gene matches. The CDR3 has 14 residues. The germline gives CDR1 LNHDA, CDR2 SQIVND (reference sequence). In DNA form, the CDR3 reads TGTGCCAGTAGTATCCAGGGGGTCGGCCAGCCCCAGCATTTT. Protein sequence: CASSIQGVGQPQHF.

This clone has only one observation. The V call is TRBV10-3, the J call TRBJ2-7; TRBD1 matches at 10 bases. The V gene's germline CDR1 is ENHRY and CDR2 SYGVKD. This CDR3 is built from 15 residues. V lost 6 bases and J lost 6; bases outside the gene matches: 11. This CDR3 reads CAISEGGQGSGEQYF. CDR3 DNA: TGTGCCATCAGCGAAGGGGGACAGGGGAGTGGCGAGCAGTACTTC.

This clone was detected a few times. V usage is TRBV5-1 and J usage is TRBJ2-5; the match to TRBD2 covers 12 bases. CDR1 is SGHRS, CDR2 YFSETQ, per germline. With 4 bases clipped from V and 1 base from J, the junction kept 8 bases outside the gene matches. This CDR3 comprises 17 residues. The CDR3 is CASSLEPSGGAQETQYF. CDR3 nucleotides: TGCGCCAGCAGCCTGGAACCTAGCGGGGGGGCCCAAGAGACCCAGTACTTC.

V usage is TRBV11-3 and J usage is TRBJ2-1; 7 bases align to TRBD1. Germline CDR1 reads SGHNT; CDR2 reads YENEEA. The junction had 7 bases not matched to a gene; V was cut back by 5 bases and J by 9 bases. The CDR3 runs to 13 residues. This chain's CDR3 is CASSDRRTGEQFF. DNA for the CDR3: TGTGCCAGCAGCGACAGGCGGACAGGTGAGCAGTTCTTC.

This rearrangement joins TRBV9 to TRBJ2-1, with 10 bases matching TRBD1. Trimming cost V 4 bases and J 7 bases; bases outside gene matches: 5. Germline CDR1 reads SGDLS; CDR2 reads YYNGEE. This CDR3 contains 14 residues. As DNA, the CDR3 is TGTGCCAGCAGCTTACCGGGACAGGGGAATGAGCAGTTCTTC. Amino acids: CASSLPGQGNEQFF.

The rearrangement joins TRBV3-1 (or the pseudogene TRBV3-2) to TRBJ1-3; D is unresolved. Germline CDR1 reads LGHDT; CDR2 reads YNNKEL (reference sequence). CDR3 length equals 16 residues. V was trimmed by 5 bases and J by 0 bases, leaving 14 bases between them. In DNA, the CDR3 is TGTGCCAGCAGCGTACGTAGAAGATCCTCTGGAAACACCATATATTTT. Protein sequence: CASSVRRRSSGNTIYF.

The rearrangement joins TRBV30 to TRBJ1-1; D possibly corresponds to TRBD1 (5 bases). CDR1 is GTSNPN, CDR2 SVGIG, per germline (reference sequence). Trimming took 0 bases from V and 1 from J, leaving 15 bases between them. The length of the CDR3 is 16 residues. The DNA of the CDR3 is TGTGCCTGGAGTGTAACTTGGGGCTCACAGAACACTGAAGCTTTCTTT. Protein product: CAWSVTWGSQNTEAFF.

The chain combines TRBV15 with TRBJ1-1; tentative D call: TRBD1 (5 bases). This CDR3 comprises 14 residues. Germline V gene data show CDR1 as LNHNV and CDR2 as YYDKDF (reference sequence). The V end lost 1 base, the J end lost 3 bases, and 9 bases lay between the germline ends. CDR3 sequence (DNA): TGTGCCACCAGCAGAGCGGGGGTGGACACTGAAGCTTTCTTT. This gives the protein CATSRAGVDTEAFF.

This clone was counted a single time. This chain joins TRBV7-9 and TRBJ1-4; the match to TRBD1 covers 7 bases. This CDR3 is 15 amino acids long. V lost 4 bases and J lost 5; bases outside the gene matches: 7. Germline assignment: CDR1 SEHNR and CDR2 FQNEAQ (reference sequence). DNA of the CDR3: TGTGCCAGCAGCTCGATCCGGGACAGCAATGAAAAACTGTTTTTT. Translated: CASSSIRDSNEKLFF.

The chain carries TRBV2 and TRBJ2-5; 7 bases match TRBD1. Per germline, CDR1 SNHLY and CDR2 FYNNEI. The CDR3 has 13 amino acids. The V gene end was trimmed by 7 bases and the J gene end by 2 bases; junction bases not matched to a gene: 4. CDR3 bases: TGTGCCAGCACCGGACAGGCTCAAGAGACCCAGTACTTC. Translated, it gives CASTGQAQETQYF.

The chain employs TRBV7-9 and TRBJ2-7, with D maybe TRBD2 (5 bases). The CDR3 loop spans 14 amino acids. From germline, CDR1 is SEHNR and CDR2 FQNEAQ (reference sequence). V was pared by 3 bases and J by 3 bases, with 12 bases between. This CDR3 reads CASSFAGGNYEQYF. DNA of the CDR3: TGTGCCAGCAGCTTCGCAGGAGGTAACTACGAGCAGTACTTC.

This clone appeared a single time. The rearrangement joins TRBV7-3 to TRBJ2-3; D might be TRBD2 (6 bases). The germline V gene has CDR1 SGHTA and CDR2 FQGTGA. The V end lost 2 bases, the J end lost 3 bases, and 12 bases lay between the germline ends. The CDR3 extends over 15 amino acids. The CDR3 spells CASSLQRAGTDTQYF. The DNA for the CDR3 is TGTGCCAGCAGCTTACAGCGGGCAGGTACAGATACGCAGTATTTT.

This clone was seen only once. The chain joins TRBV21-1 to TRBJ1-1; no check of the table's D call, TRBD1, against the DNA was made. TRBV21-1 is a pseudogene. The CDR3 runs 13 residues. CDR3 nucleotide sequence: TGTGCCAGCAGCCCCCGACAGAACACTGAAGCTTTCTTT. As protein: CASSPRQNTEAFF.

The J gene is TRBJ1-5, the V gene TRBV7-8; 8 bases map to TRBD1. Trimming cost V 5 bases and J 3 bases; bases outside gene matches: 3. CDR1 is SGHVS and CDR2 is FQNEAQ in the germline V gene. There are 14 residues in the CDR3. CDR3 loop: CASSPDRVNQPQHF. In DNA, the CDR3 is TGTGCCAGCAGCCCGGACAGGGTCAATCAGCCCCAGCATTTT. Using reference TRBV7-8 and TRBJ1-5 for the parts outside the CDR3, the full variable domain is GAGVSQSPRYKVAKRGQDVALRCDPISGHVSLFWYQQALGQGPEFLTYFQNEAQLDKSGLPSDRFFAERPEGSVSTLKIQRTQQEDSAVYLCASSPDRVNQPQHFGDGTRLSIL.

The genes are TRBV11-2 and TRBJ2-1; 10 bases are a match to TRBD2. Germline V CDR1 and CDR2: SGHAT, FQNNGV. The J segment lost 9 bases and the V segment lost 5 bases, leaving 13 bases of the junction unmatched. CDR3 length: 16 amino acids. The CDR3 loop reads CASSRNQAGGPREQFF. CDR3 nucleotide sequence: TGTGCCAGCAGCCGCAACCAAGCGGGGGGGCCTCGTGAGCAGTTCTTC. The variable domain in full, completed from reference TRBV11-2 and TRBJ2-1, reads EAGVAQSPRYKIIEKRQSVAFWCNPISGHATLYWYQQILGQGPKLLIQFQNNGVVDDSQLPKDRFSAERLKGVDSTLKIQPAKLEDSAVYLCASSRNQAGGPREQFFGPGTRLTVL.

This chain joins TRBV7-6 and TRBJ2-2, with TRBD2 as a possible D gene (6 bases). This CDR3 has 16 residues. Trimming removed 5 bases at V and 7 bases at J, with 20 bases between. CDR1 and CDR2 from the germline V gene are SGHVS and FNYEAQ. CDR3 nucleotides: TGTGCCAGCAGCCCCGTTGGTGGGGGACTCCACGGGGAGCTGTTTTTT. It is translated as CASSPVGGGLHGELFF.

By frequency in the sample, this clone is medium-sized (0.01 to 0.1%). The chain links TRBV5-5 to TRBJ2-7, with TRBD2 as a possible D gene (6 bases). This CDR3 region has 13 residues. Trimming removed 3 bases at V and 6 bases at J, with 13 bases between. Germline lookup yields CDR1 SGHKS and CDR2 YYEKEE (reference sequence). CDR3 amino acids: CASSWGLGGEQYF. The CDR3 bases are TGTGCCAGCAGCTGGGGCTTGGGGGGCGAGCAGTACTTC.

J is TRBJ2-4 and V is TRBV6-5; maybe TRBD2 (6 bases). CDR1 is MNHEY and CDR2 is SVGAGI in the germline V gene. V was shortened by 7 bases and J by 6 bases, with 16 bases between the two germline ends. This CDR3 has 14 residues. CDR3: CASIEGGSGNIQYF. The CDR3 coding sequence is TGTGCCAGCATCGAGGGAGGATCTGGAAACATTCAGTACTTC.

This clone was seen just once. The chain couples TRBV29-1 to TRBJ1-1; 10 nucleotides match TRBD1. The junction had 7 bases not matched to a gene; V was cut back by 7 bases and J by 8 bases. Germline loops: CDR1 SQVTM, CDR2 ANQGSEA. The length of the CDR3 is 12 residues. CDR3 sequence reads: CSGETGGVEAFF. The CDR3 nucleotides read TGCAGCGGCGAGACAGGGGGCGTGGAAGCTTTCTTT.

The chain combines TRBV27 with TRBJ1-1; D is uncertain. The CDR3 has 13 amino acids. Trimming took off 2 bases at V and 8 bases at J, with 12 bases between the two ends. CDR1 is MNHEY, CDR2 SMNVEV, per germline (reference sequence). Here the CDR3 reads CASSLRPPGEAFF. CDR3 nucleotide sequence: TGTGCCAGCAGTTTAAGGCCCCCGGGAGAAGCTTTCTTT.

This clone was seen only once. The chain is built from TRBV27 and TRBJ2-2; maybe TRBD1 (6 bases). V shed 6 bases and J shed 1 base, with 9 bases lying between them. The CDR3 length is 14 residues. CDR1 and CDR2 (germline): MNHEY, SMNVEV (reference sequence). For the CDR3, the DNA is TGTGCCAGCAGGGTACAGGGGAACACCGGGGAGCTGTTTTTT. Encoded protein: CASRVQGNTGELFF.

CDR3 sequence reads: CASSFAGNRYEQYF. In nucleotides, the CDR3 is TGTGCCAGCAGCTTCGCGGGGAACAGATACGAGCAGTACTTC. The chain links TRBV11-2 to TRBJ2-7; tentative D call: TRBD2 (6 bases). The V gene lost 3 bases and the J gene lost 4 bases, with 13 bases spanning the gap. Germline V gene lookup returns CDR1 SGHAT and CDR2 FQNNGV. The CDR3 loop spans 14 amino acids.

The CDR3 coding sequence is TGTGCCAGTAACCTATATCGGGACAGAGGCAATCAGCCCCAGCATTTT. Translating gives CASNLYRDRGNQPQHF. The chain recombines TRBV19 with TRBJ1-5; TRBD1 aligns across 7 bases. The CDR3 is made up of 16 amino acids. CDR1 LNHDA and CDR2 SQIVND come from the germline V gene (reference sequence). The V gene end was trimmed by 7 bases and the J gene end by 2 bases; junction bases not matched to a gene: 11.

This rearrangement joins TRBV30 to TRBJ1-1; 9 bases fit TRBD1. CDR3 length equals 15 residues. V shed 5 bases and J 8 bases; nucleotides not matched to a gene: 15. Germline V lookup: CDR1 GTSNPN, CDR2 SVGIG (reference sequence). The CDR3 region has the DNA TGTGCCTGGGTATCGGTAGACAGGGGGACGGGAGAAGCTTTCTTT. Amino acids: CAWVSVDRGTGEAFF.

The rearrangement joins TRBV12-5 to TRBJ2-3; no reliable D call. This CDR3 is built from 15 residues. The V gene lost 6 bases and the J gene lost 0 bases, with 13 bases spanning the gap. The germline V gene encodes CDR1 LGHNT and CDR2 FRNRAP. The CDR3 nucleotides are TGTGCTAGTGGCTACGGAGCAACGAGCACAGATACGCAGTATTTT. It yields the protein CASGYGATSTDTQYF.

The V and J genes are TRBV5-4 and TRBJ1-2, with 8 bases matching TRBD1. The ends lost 0 bases at V and 4 bases at J; junction bases unmatched: 14. The CDR3 spans 18 residues. Germline V gene lookup returns CDR1 SGHNT and CDR2 YYREEE (reference sequence). CDR3 protein: CASSLGGRQGAQSYGYTF. CDR3 nucleotide sequence: TGTGCCAGCAGCTTGGGGGGGCGTCAGGGGGCGCAGAGCTATGGCTACACCTTC.